What follows describes a single T cell receptor (beta chain). V gave up 3 bases and J gave up 4 bases, with 12 bases separating them. CDR3 size: 14 residues. Germline V CDR1 and CDR2: GTSNPN, SVGIG (reference sequence). These data are taken from a study of blood T cell repertoires in COVID-19. Sequenced by immunoSEQ multiplex PCR; TCRdb stores in-frame clones only, minus some. The data contain a few hundred thousand clones, approximately 87% of them singletons. Sequencing was done on a sample of peripheral blood. V gene TRBV30 combines with J gene TRBJ1-4, with D uncertain. The clonotype was recovered from a woman between 45 and 60 years old who had recovered from COVID-19. The CDR3 here is CAWRTGSGNEKLFF. The CDR3 coding sequence is TGTGCCTGGAGGACGGGATCGGGTAATGAAAAACTGTTTTTT.